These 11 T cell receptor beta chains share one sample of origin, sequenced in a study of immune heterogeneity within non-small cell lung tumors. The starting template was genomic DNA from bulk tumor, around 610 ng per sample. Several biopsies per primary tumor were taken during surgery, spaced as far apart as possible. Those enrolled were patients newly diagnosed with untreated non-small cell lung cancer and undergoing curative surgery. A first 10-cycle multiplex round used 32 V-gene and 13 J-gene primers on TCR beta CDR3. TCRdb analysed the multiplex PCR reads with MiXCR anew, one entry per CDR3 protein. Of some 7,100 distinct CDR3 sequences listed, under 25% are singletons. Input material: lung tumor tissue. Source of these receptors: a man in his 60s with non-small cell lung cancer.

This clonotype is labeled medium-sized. CDR3 sequence reads: CASSDSLSSYNEQFF. In DNA form, the CDR3 reads TGTGCCAGCAGTGACTCCCTCAGCTCCTACAATGAGCAGTTCTTC. V gene TRBV6-4 combines with J gene TRBJ2-1; D ambiguous. The CDR3 runs to 15 residues. V dropped 0 bases and J dropped 0 bases, with 6 bases sitting between them. The V gene's germline CDR1 is MRHNA and CDR2 SNTAGT.

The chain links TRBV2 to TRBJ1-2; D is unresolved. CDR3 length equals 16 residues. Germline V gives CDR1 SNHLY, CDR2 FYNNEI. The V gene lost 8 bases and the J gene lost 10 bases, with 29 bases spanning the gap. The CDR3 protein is CASESSATQSIRAYTF. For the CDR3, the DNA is TGTGCCAGCGAGAGCAGCGCCACACAGAGCATTCGTGCCTACACCTTC. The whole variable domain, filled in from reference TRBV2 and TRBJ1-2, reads EPEVTQTPSHQVTQMGQEVILRCVPISNHLYFYWYRQILGQKVEFLVSFYNNEISEKSEIFDDQFSVERPDGSNFTLKIRSTKLEDSAMYFCASESSATQSIRAYTFGSGTRLTVV.

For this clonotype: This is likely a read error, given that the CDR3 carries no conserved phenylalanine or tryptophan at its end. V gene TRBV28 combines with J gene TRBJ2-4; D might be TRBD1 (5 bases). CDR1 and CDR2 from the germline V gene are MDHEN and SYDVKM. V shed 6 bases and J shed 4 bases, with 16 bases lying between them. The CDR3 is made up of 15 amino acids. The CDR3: CASSPSGISKNIQYL. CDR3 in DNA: TGTGCCAGCAGCCCGTCAGGGATCTCGAAAAACATTCAGTACTTG.

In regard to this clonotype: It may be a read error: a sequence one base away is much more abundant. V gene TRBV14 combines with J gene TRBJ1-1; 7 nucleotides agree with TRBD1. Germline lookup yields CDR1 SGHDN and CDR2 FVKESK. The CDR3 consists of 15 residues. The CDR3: CASSRYGQVNTKAFF. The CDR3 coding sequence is TGTGCCAGCAGCCGGTACGGACAGGTGAACACTAAAGCTTTCTTT.

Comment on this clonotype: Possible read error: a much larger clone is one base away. The CDR3 nucleotides read TGCGCCAGCAGCCAAGATAACAGGGGGCTGAATCAGCAGTTCTTC. The encoded protein is CASSQDNRGLNQQFF. The J gene is TRBJ2-1, the V gene TRBV4-1; TRBD1 agrees at 9 bases. With 0 bases clipped from V and 11 bases from J, the junction kept 8 bases outside the gene matches. CDR3 length equals 15 residues. Germline V gives CDR1 MGHRA, CDR2 YSYEKL.

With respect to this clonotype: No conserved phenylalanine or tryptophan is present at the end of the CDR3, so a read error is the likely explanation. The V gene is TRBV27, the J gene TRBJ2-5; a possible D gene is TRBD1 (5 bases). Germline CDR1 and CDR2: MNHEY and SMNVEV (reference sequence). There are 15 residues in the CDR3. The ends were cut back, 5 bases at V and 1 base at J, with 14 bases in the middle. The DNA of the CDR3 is TGTGCCAGCAGTGCCGCCAGGGTTCGCCAAGAGACCCAGTACCTC. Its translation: CASSAARVRQETQYL.

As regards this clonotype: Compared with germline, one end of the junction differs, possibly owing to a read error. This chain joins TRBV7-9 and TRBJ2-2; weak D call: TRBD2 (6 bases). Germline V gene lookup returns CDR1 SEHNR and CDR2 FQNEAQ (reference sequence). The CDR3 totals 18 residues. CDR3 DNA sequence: TGTGTCAGCAGCTTAGCCTTCGCTAGCGTGCCTACAGGCGGGGAGCTGTTTTTT. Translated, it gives CVSSLAFASVPTGGELFF.

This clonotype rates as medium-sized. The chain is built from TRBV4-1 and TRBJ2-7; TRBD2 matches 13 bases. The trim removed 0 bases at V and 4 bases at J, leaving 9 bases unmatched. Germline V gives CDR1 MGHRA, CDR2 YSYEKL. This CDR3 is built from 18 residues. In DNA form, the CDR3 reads TGCGCCAGCAGCCAAGAGTCCCCGGGACTAGCGGGACTATACGAGCAGTACTTC. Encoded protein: CASSQESPGLAGLYEQYF.

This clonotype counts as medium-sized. CDR3 sequence: CASTLSGDPGGYGYTF. In DNA, the CDR3 is TGTGCCAGCACCCTTTCAGGCGACCCCGGGGGTTATGGCTACACCTTC. This rearrangement joins TRBV2 to TRBJ1-2; tentatively, D is TRBD1 (5 bases). Germline values: CDR1 SNHLY, CDR2 FYNNEI. Trimming stripped 7 bases from V and 5 bases from J, with 23 bases between. The length of the CDR3 is 16 residues.

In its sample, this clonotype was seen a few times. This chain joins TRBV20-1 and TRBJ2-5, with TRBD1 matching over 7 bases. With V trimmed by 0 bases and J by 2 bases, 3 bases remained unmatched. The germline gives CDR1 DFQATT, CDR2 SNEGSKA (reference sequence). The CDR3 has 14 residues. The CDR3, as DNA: TGCAGTGCTAGAGATGGCAGGGGGCAAGAGACCCAGTACTTC. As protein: CSARDGRGQETQYF.

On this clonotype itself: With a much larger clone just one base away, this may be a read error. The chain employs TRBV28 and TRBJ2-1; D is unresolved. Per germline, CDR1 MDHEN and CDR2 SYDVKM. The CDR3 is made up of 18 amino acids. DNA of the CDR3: TGTGCCAGCAGTAAAAGGGCGGCATTTCGTTATTCCTACAATGAGCAGCTCTTC. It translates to CASSKRAAFRYSYNEQLF.